The 30 T cell receptor beta chains reported below all come from one sample, sequenced in a study of blood T cell repertoires in COVID-19. Profiling relied on immunoSEQ multiplex PCR, and the TCRdb table lists in-frame clones only, not all of them. The sample holds over 10,000 clones, about 88% seen once. Material for sequencing was peripheral blood. These receptors all stem from a human donor in a cohort sampled during active COVID-19.

The chain carries TRBV12-3 or TRBV12-4 and TRBJ1-4, with D unresolved. The CDR3 has 12 amino acids. Trimming removed 3 bases at V and 6 bases at J, with 5 bases between. CDR3 DNA sequence: TGTGCCAGCAGTTTCCGGTATGAAAAACTGTTTTTT. Protein: CASSFRYEKLFF.

This clone has more than one count but fewer than ten. This chain joins TRBV9 and TRBJ1-5; 7 bases agree with TRBD1. Germline V gene lookup returns CDR1 SGDLS and CDR2 YYNGEE. The CDR3 runs 15 residues. Trimming removed 1 base from V and 3 bases from J; junction bases left unmatched: 4. The CDR3 loop is CASSVSGGNNQPQHF. CDR3 nucleotides: TGTGCCAGCAGCGTATCAGGGGGAAACAATCAGCCCCAGCATTTT.

The gene calls are TRBV7-9 and TRBJ2-3, with TRBD2 matching over 11 bases. Germline CDR1 and CDR2: SEHNR and FQNEAQ (reference sequence). V gave up 3 bases and J gave up 0 bases; unmatched junction bases: 8. This CDR3 is 18 amino acids long. The CDR3 DNA sequence: TGTGCCAGCAGCTTCGATACTAGCGGGGGATCTAGCACAGATACGCAGTATTTT. It encodes CASSFDTSGGSSTDTQYF. Supplemented by reference TRBV7-9 and TRBJ2-3, the full variable domain reads DTGVSQNPRHKITKRGQNVTFRCDPISEHNRLYWYRQTLGQGPEFLTYFQNEAQLEKSRLLSDRFSAERPKGSFSTLEIQRTEQGDSAMYLCASSFDTSGGSSTDTQYFGPGTRLTVL.

The chain joins TRBV7-8 to TRBJ2-5; D unclear. With 4 bases removed from V and 1 base from J, the gap between germline ends came to 13 bases. This CDR3 contains 15 residues. CDR1 is SGHVS, CDR2 FQNEAQ, per germline. This CDR3 reads CASSSNPEFQETQYF. The CDR3 DNA reads TGTGCCAGCAGCTCCAATCCGGAGTTCCAAGAGACCCAGTACTTC.

This clone showed up just once. The chain has TRBV10-3 and TRBJ2-5; 8 nucleotides agree with TRBD2. This CDR3 comprises 13 residues. Germline CDR1 is ENHRY and CDR2 is SYGVKD. V lost 8 bases to trimming and J lost 7 bases; unmatched junction nucleotides: 9. The CDR3 sequence is CAILAGLGGTQYF. The CDR3 DNA reads TGTGCCATCTTAGCGGGGCTGGGGGGGACCCAGTACTTC.

The chain combines TRBV6-5 with TRBJ2-5; TRBD2 might be the D (6 bases). Germline loops: CDR1 MNHEY, CDR2 SVGAGI. V lost 5 bases and J 5 bases, leaving 15 bases between the germline ends. The CDR3 has 14 amino acids. CDR3 nucleotides: TGTGCCAGCAGTACCTCCGGGACTCGCGAGACCCAGTACTTC. Amino acid sequence: CASSTSGTRETQYF.

V and J are TRBV11-3 and TRBJ2-2; 12 bases are shared with TRBD2. The CDR3 consists of 15 residues. J was trimmed by 7 bases and V by 6 bases; bases with no gene match: 6. Germline-derived CDR1 and CDR2 are SGHNT and YENEEA. The CDR3 DNA follows: TGTGCCAGCAGTCGACTAGCGGGGGCGAGCGGGGAGCTGTTTTTT. Amino acid sequence: CASSRLAGASGELFF.

The chain employs TRBV5-8 and TRBJ2-3, with a possible D match to TRBD2 (6 bases). CDR1 is SGHTS, CDR2 YDEGEE, per germline. The V and J ends lost 4 bases and 1 base respectively, with 13 bases between them. This CDR3 spans 15 amino acids. The DNA for the CDR3 is TGTGCCAGCAGCACCCGGGACTTACGCACAGATACGCAGTATTTT. Its translation: CASSTRDLRTDTQYF.

Only one count was recorded for this clone. The chain is built from TRBV4-1 and TRBJ2-7, with a possible D match to TRBD2 (6 bases). The CDR3 runs to 16 residues. Trimming removed 3 bases at V and 2 bases at J, with 17 bases between. Germline lookup yields CDR1 MGHRA and CDR2 YSYEKL. The CDR3 nucleotides read TGCGCCAGCAGCCAGGAGTTGACTAGGGGAGCCTACGAGCAGTACTTC. It is translated as CASSQELTRGAYEQYF.

The chain is built from TRBV6-6 and TRBJ1-6; D gene ambiguous. The germline gives CDR1 MNHNY, CDR2 SVGAGI (reference sequence). The CDR3 runs 14 residues. The V and J ends lost 6 bases and 5 bases respectively, with 11 bases between them. This chain's CDR3 is CASRPTQDNSPLHF. As DNA, the CDR3 is TGTGCCAGCAGACCAACCCAGGATAATTCACCCCTCCACTTT.

The chain combines TRBV7-2 with TRBJ2-3; a weak D match, TRBD2 (5 bases). V dropped 1 base and J dropped 9 bases, with 11 bases sitting between them. CDR3 length equals 13 residues. The V gene's germline CDR1 is SGHTA and CDR2 FQGNSA. CDR3 nucleotide sequence: TGTGCCAGCAGCTTAGGGTCTAGGGAGACGCAGTATTTT. Its protein is CASSLGSRETQYF. The full variable domain, in which reference TRBV7-2 and TRBJ2-3 provide the parts outside the CDR3, is GAGVSQSPSNKVTEKGKDVELRCDPISGHTALYWYRQSLGQGLEFLIYFQGNSAPDKSGLPSDRFSAERTGGSVSTLTIQRTQQEDSAVYLCASSLGSRETQYFGPGTRLTVL.

The rearrangement uses TRBV6-5 and TRBJ1-1, with D tentatively TRBD1 (6 bases). V gave up 5 bases and J gave up 0 bases, with 13 bases separating them. The germline gives CDR1 MNHEY, CDR2 SVGAGI. The CDR3 spans 15 residues. For the CDR3, the DNA is TGTGCCAGCAGTCCCCTCGGACAGCTGAACACTGAAGCTTTCTTT. Amino acids: CASSPLGQLNTEAFF.

This chain uses TRBV2 with TRBJ1-2, with D tentatively TRBD1 (6 bases). This CDR3 has 12 residues. Trimming removed 8 bases from V and 7 bases from J, with 14 bases in between. The germline gives CDR1 SNHLY, CDR2 FYNNEI. The DNA for the CDR3 is TGTGCCAGCCAAGGCGGGGGCCGTGGCTACACCTTC. Its protein product is CASQGGGRGYTF.

The CDR3 DNA follows: TGTGCCAGTAGTATCCGTTCGGGACTAGCGGGGGCGCGCACAGATACGCAGTATTTT. Translating it yields CASSIRSGLAGARTDTQYF. J is TRBJ2-3 and V is TRBV19; 14 bases fit TRBD2. Germline V gene lookup returns CDR1 LNHDA and CDR2 SQIVND (reference sequence). With 3 bases clipped from V and 1 base from J, the junction kept 9 bases outside the gene matches. The CDR3 sequence is 19 residues long.

The gene calls are TRBV6-1 and TRBJ2-1; TRBD2 matches at 10 bases. Germline values: CDR1 MNHNS, CDR2 SASEGT. This CDR3 is 15 amino acids long. Losses at the gene ends were 1 base for V and 8 bases for J; bases not matched to a gene: 5. The CDR3 DNA sequence: TGTGCCAGCAGTGAAGGAGCGGGGGGGCGATATGAGCAGTTCTTC. This translates into CASSEGAGGRYEQFF.

The rearrangement uses TRBV2 and TRBJ2-3; 8 bases fit TRBD2. The CDR3 is 17 amino acids. V dropped 5 bases and J dropped 4; count of bases not matched to a gene: 14. Per germline, CDR1 SNHLY and CDR2 FYNNEI. This CDR3 reads CASSPTGGGGRPDTQYF. CDR3 in DNA: TGTGCCAGCAGTCCCACGGGGGGCGGGGGGCGCCCAGATACGCAGTATTTT.

This clone was counted between two and nine times. The gene calls are TRBV4-1 and TRBJ1-4, with a tentative D call TRBD1 (5 bases). Germline loops: CDR1 MGHRA, CDR2 YSYEKL. Trimming removed 5 bases from V and 5 bases from J, with 18 bases in between. The CDR3 contains 16 residues. This chain's CDR3 is CASSGLGRAMNEKLFF. CDR3 nucleotide sequence: TGCGCCAGCAGCGGCCTTGGCAGGGCTATGAATGAAAAACTGTTTTTT.

The V and J genes are TRBV5-1 and TRBJ1-4; D call uncertain. V was cut by 4 bases and J by 2 bases, with 6 bases left in between. This CDR3 has 13 amino acids. Germline values: CDR1 SGHRS, CDR2 YFSETQ. Here the CDR3 DNA reads TGCGCCAGCAGCACCAGTACTAATGAAAAACTGTTTTTT. It encodes CASSTSTNEKLFF.

This clone was recorded once. V usage is TRBV29-1 and J usage is TRBJ2-1; 12 positions match TRBD2. Germline CDR1 is SQVTM and CDR2 is ANQGSEA. This CDR3 region has 13 residues. Trimming cost V 7 bases and J 8 bases; bases outside gene matches: 6. The CDR3 DNA is TGCAGCGCCCTAGCGGGGGGGATGGATGAGCAGTTCTTC. Translation gives CSALAGGMDEQFF.

This chain links TRBV27 with TRBJ1-4, with D possibly matching TRBD1 (5 bases). CDR3 length equals 15 residues. The germline V and J ends were trimmed by 3 bases and 5 bases, with 13 bases remaining between them. Per the germline V gene, CDR1 is MNHEY and CDR2 is SMNVEV (reference sequence). This CDR3 reads CASSFFGGGNEKLFF. The CDR3 DNA sequence: TGTGCCAGCAGTTTTTTTGGGGGAGGGAATGAAAAACTGTTTTTT.

V usage is TRBV6-6 and J usage is TRBJ2-7; 10 bases map to TRBD1. In germline, CDR1 is MNHNY, CDR2 SVGAGI (reference sequence). Losses at the gene ends were 0 bases for V and 3 bases for J; bases not matched to a gene: 5. This CDR3 comprises 16 residues. CDR3 amino acids: CASSYSGTGEGYEQYF. The CDR3, as DNA: TGTGCCAGCAGTTACTCTGGGACAGGGGAGGGCTACGAGCAGTACTTC.

The rearrangement uses TRBV7-9 and TRBJ2-3, with D possibly matching TRBD1 (5 bases). V dropped 5 bases and J dropped 4 bases, with 13 bases sitting between them. Germline CDR1 SEHNR, CDR2 FQNEAQ (reference sequence). The CDR3 runs to 14 residues. Here the CDR3 DNA reads TGTGCCAGCAGCGTAGTTCAAGGGGCAGATACGCAGTATTTT. Protein: CASSVVQGADTQYF.

The chain recombines TRBV29-1 with TRBJ1-4; 9 positions match TRBD1. With 6 bases clipped from V and 6 bases from J, the junction kept 8 bases outside the gene matches. The CDR3 spans 14 residues. Germline lookup yields CDR1 SQVTM and CDR2 ANQGSEA. The CDR3 sequence is CSVGRTGDHEKLFF. The CDR3 region has the DNA TGCAGCGTGGGAAGGACAGGGGATCATGAAAAACTGTTTTTT.

The chain links TRBV5-1 to TRBJ1-4; 7 bases match TRBD1. Germline V lookup: CDR1 SGHRS, CDR2 YFSETQ. CDR3 length: 19 residues. V dropped 2 bases and J dropped 0; count of bases not matched to a gene: 13. The CDR3 reads CASSLTGQVFPTTNEKLFF. The CDR3 nucleotides read TGCGCCAGCAGCTTAACAGGACAGGTCTTCCCCACAACTAATGAAAAACTGTTTTTT.

V usage is TRBV7-3 and J usage is TRBJ2-1; D may be TRBD2 (6 bases). The CDR3 covers 14 residues. CDR1 and CDR2 from the germline V gene are SGHTA and FQGTGA. The ends were cut back, 5 bases at V and 6 bases at J, with 14 bases in the middle. CDR3 sequence (DNA): TGTGCCAGCAGCCGCGGGACGGCGATCAATGAGCAGTTCTTC. This codes for CASSRGTAINEQFF.

The gene calls are TRBV5-1 and TRBJ1-4, with 7 bases matching TRBD1. This CDR3 comprises 14 residues. Looked up from germline, CDR1 is SGHRS and CDR2 is YFSETQ. With 4 bases clipped from V and 4 bases from J, the junction kept 4 bases outside the gene matches. CDR3 DNA: TGCGCCAGCAGCCAGGGACAGCTTAATGAAAAACTGTTTTTT. Its protein is CASSQGQLNEKLFF.

This clone has just one count. The chain combines TRBV27 with TRBJ1-2; 7 bases align to TRBD1. Germline-derived CDR1 and CDR2 are MNHEY and SMNVEV (reference sequence). Losses at the gene ends were 5 bases for V and 8 bases for J; bases not matched to a gene: 8. The CDR3 loop spans 13 amino acids. CDR3 coding DNA: TGTGCCAGCAGTCAGACAGGGCCCACCGGCTACACCTTC. It yields the protein CASSQTGPTGYTF.

This clone has just one count. This chain joins TRBV5-5 and TRBJ2-3; maybe TRBD2 (6 bases). The CDR3 consists of 16 residues. Germline CDR1 is SGHKS and CDR2 is YYEKEE (reference sequence). V was trimmed by 4 bases and J by 1 base, leaving 16 bases between them. CDR3 region: CASSLSDQRGTDTQYF. DNA of the CDR3: TGTGCCAGCAGCCTGAGCGACCAGCGGGGCACAGATACGCAGTATTTT.

The chain recombines TRBV6-2 or TRBV6-3 with TRBJ2-4; 7 bases are a match to TRBD2. The germline gives CDR1 MNHEY, CDR2 SVGEGT. V gave up 2 bases and J gave up 7 bases; unmatched junction bases: 5. CDR3 length equals 14 residues. The CDR3, as DNA: TGTGCCAGCAGTTACAACCCGGGGGGTAACATTCAGTACTTC. Translation gives CASSYNPGGNIQYF.

J is TRBJ2-5 and V is TRBV7-2; no definite D call. The germline gives CDR1 SGHTA, CDR2 FQGNSA. The CDR3 sequence is 14 residues long. V lost 5 bases and J 1 base, leaving 11 bases between the germline ends. The CDR3 DNA is TGTGCCAGCAGCCCCCGGAGAGCCCAAGAGACCCAGTACTTC. As protein: CASSPRRAQETQYF.